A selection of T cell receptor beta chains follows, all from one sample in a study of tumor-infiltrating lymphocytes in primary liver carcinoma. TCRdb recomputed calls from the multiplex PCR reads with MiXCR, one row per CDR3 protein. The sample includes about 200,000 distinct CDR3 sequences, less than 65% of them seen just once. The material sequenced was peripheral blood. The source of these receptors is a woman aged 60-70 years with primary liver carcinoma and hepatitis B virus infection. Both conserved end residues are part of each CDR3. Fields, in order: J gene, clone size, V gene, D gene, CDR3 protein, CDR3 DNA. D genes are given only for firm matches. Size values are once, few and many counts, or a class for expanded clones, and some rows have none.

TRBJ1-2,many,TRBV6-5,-,CASRIRRTADYGYTF,TGTGCCAGCAGAATTAGGAGGACAGCCGACTATGGCTACACCTTC
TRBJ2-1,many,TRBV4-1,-,CASSRALSRNNEQFF,TGCGCCAGCAGCCGCGCTTTAAGCCGAAACAATGAGCAGTTCTTC
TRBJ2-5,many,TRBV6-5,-,CASSNRVQETQYF,TGTGCCAGCAGCAACAGGGTCCAAGAGACCCAGTACTTC
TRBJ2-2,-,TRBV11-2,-,CANSLFRGNTGELFF,TGTGCCAACAGCTTATTTAGGGGGAACACCGGGGAGCTGTTTTTT
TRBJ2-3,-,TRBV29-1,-,CSVGRGALGTDTQYF,TGCAGCGTTGGAAGGGGGGCGCTGGGGACAGATACGCAGTATTTT
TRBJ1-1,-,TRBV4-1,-,CASSPSPDGTPLKTEAFF,TGCGCCAGCAGCCCATCACCTGACGGGACACCTCTGAAGACTGAAGCTTTCTTT
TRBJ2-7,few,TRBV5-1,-,CASSVSGASYEQYF,TGCGCCAGCAGCGTTAGCGGAGCCTCCTACGAGCAGTACTTC
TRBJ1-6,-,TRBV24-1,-,CATSDKIADYNSPLHF,TGTGCCACCAGTGACAAGATTGCAGACTATAATTCACCCCTCCACTTT
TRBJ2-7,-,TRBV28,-,CASSPSGGGDYEQYF,TGTGCCAGCAGTCCTAGTGGTGGCGGGGACTACGAGCAGTACTTC
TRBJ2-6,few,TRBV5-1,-,CASNPAGANVLTF,TGCGCCAGCAACCCAGCTGGGGCCAACGTCCTGACTTTC
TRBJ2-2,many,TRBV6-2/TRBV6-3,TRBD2,CASSPTSSRTLFF,TGTGCCAGCAGTCCGACTAGCTCACGGACGCTGTTTTTT
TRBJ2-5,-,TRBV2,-,CASSVRRARETQYF,TGTGCCAGCAGTGTTCGGCGGGCCCGAGAGACCCAGTACTTC
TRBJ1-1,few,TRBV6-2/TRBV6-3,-,CASGTRNTEAFF,TGTGCCAGCGGGACACGTAACACTGAAGCTTTCTTT
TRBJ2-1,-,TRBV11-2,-,CACSLVTYNERFF,TGTGCCTGCAGCTTAGTAACCTACAATGAGCGGTTCTTC
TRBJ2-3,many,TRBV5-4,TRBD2,CASSRRTSGRRDASDTQYF,TGTGCCAGCAGCCGCCGGACTAGCGGGAGGAGGGACGCTTCGGATACGCAGTATTTT
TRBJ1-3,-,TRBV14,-,CAGPLGPLGNTIYF,TGTGCCGGCCCCCTGGGACCCCTGGGAAACACCATATATTTT
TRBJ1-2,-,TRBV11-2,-,CTSSHYWGGRRAYGYTF,TGTACCAGCAGCCACTATTGGGGGGGAAGGAGGGCCTATGGCTACACCTTC
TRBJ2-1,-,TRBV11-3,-,CDSSSNLVGQAEQFF,TGTGACAGCAGCTCTAACCTAGTGGGCCAAGCTGAGCAGTTCTTC
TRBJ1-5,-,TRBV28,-,CASVEGGDNQPQHF,TGTGCCAGCGTCGAGGGGGGGGACAATCAGCCCCAGCATTTT
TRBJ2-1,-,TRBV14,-,CASSPLDSGFEQFF,TGTGCCAGCAGCCCCCTGGACTCGGGTTTTGAGCAGTTCTTC
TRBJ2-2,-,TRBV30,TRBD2,CAWRSSGRRDTVELFF,TGTGCCTGGAGGTCTAGCGGGAGGAGGGACACCGTGGAGCTGTTTTTT
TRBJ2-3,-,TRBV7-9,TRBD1,CANNPGQGSTDTQYF,TGTGCCAACAACCCGGGACAGGGATCCACAGATACGCAGTACTTT
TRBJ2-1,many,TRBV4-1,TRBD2,CASSQGGLASSYNEQFF,TGCGCCAGCAGCCAAGGGGGACTAGCGTCCTCCTACAATGAGCAGTTCTTC
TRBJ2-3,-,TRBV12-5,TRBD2,CASGNGLAGDTDTQYF,TGTGCTAGTGGTAACGGACTAGCGGGAGACACAGATACGCAGTATTTT
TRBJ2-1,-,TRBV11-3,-,CAGSLDRGSANAQFF,TGTGCCGGCAGCTTAGATCGGGGTAGCGCCAATGCGCAGTTCTTC
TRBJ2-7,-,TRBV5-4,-,CASSGPGQGSYEQYF,TGTGCCAGCAGCGGACCGGGTCAGGGAAGCTACGAGCAGTACTTC
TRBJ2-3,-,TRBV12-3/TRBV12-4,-,CASSLAGGTHTQYF,TGTGCCAGCAGTTTAGCGGGAGGGACACATACGCAGTATTTT
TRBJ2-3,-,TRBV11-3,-,CASSLGRALTDMQYF,TGTGCCAGCAGCTTGGGACGGGCACTCACAGATATGCAGTATTTT
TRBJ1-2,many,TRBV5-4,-,CASSQDTGYTF,TGTGCCAGCAGCCAGGACACTGGCTACACCTTC
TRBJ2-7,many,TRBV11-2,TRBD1,CASSSSSGGTGSSYEQYF,TGTGCCAGCAGCAGCTCATCGGGCGGGACAGGGAGCTCCTACGAGCAGTACTTC
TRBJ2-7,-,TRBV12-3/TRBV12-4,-,CASRKGGLNEQYF,TGTGCCAGCAGAAAGGGGGGGCTGAACGAGCAGTACTTC
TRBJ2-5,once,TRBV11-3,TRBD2,CTSSGGSRETQYF,TGTACCAGCAGCGGCGGGAGCCGAGAGACCCAGTACTTC
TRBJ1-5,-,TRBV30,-,CAWSRGARGNQPQHF,TGTGCCTGGAGTAGGGGGGCGCGGGGCAATCAGCCCCAGCATTTT
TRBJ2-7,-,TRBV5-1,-,CASSLGFGTPPYEQYF,TGCGCCAGCAGCTTGGGGTTCGGGACACCACCCTACGAGCAGTACTTC
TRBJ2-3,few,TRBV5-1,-,CASSLRGAASTDTQYF,TGCGCCAGCAGCTTGCGGGGAGCAGCTAGCACAGATACGCAGTATTTT
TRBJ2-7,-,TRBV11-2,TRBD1,CASSLIPGQGIGDQCF,TGTGCCAGCAGCTTAATCCCGGGACAGGGGATTGGGGATCAGTGCTTT
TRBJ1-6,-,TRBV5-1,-,CASRVGGLDSPLHF,TGCGCCAGCAGAGTGGGAGGGTTGGATTCACCCCTCCACTTT
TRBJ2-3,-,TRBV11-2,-,CANSPRSSTDTQYF,TGTGCCAACAGCCCCAGGAGTAGCACAGATACGCAGTATTTT
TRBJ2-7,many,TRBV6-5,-,CASSRNRLDEQYF,TGTGCCAGCAGCCGCAACAGGTTAGACGAGCAGTACTTC
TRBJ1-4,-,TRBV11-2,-,CASSPTSMVNEKLFF,TGTGCTAGCAGCCCCACCTCGATGGTTAATGAAAAACTGTTTTTT
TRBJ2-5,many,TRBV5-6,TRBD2,CASSLGGLAVQETQYF,TGTGCCAGCAGCCTGGGGGGACTAGCGGTTCAAGAGACCCAGTACTTC
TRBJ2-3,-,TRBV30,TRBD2,CACPPSGSLTDTQYF,TGTGCCTGCCCTCCTAGCGGGAGTCTCACAGATACGCAGTATTTT
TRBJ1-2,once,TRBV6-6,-,CVTRRDLGFNF,TGTGTCACACGTCGGGATCTTGGCTTCAACTTC
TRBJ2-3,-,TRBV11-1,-,CASSQTPGVTDTQYF,TGTGCCAGCAGCCAAACGCCGGGAGTTACAGATACGCAGTATTTT
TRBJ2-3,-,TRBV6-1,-,CASSEAAAQVVNTQYF,TGTGCCAGCAGTGAAGCGGCAGCGCAAGTGGTAAATACGCAGTACTTT